This T cell receptor (beta chain) was found in a study of blood T cell repertoires in COVID-19. Germline values: CDR1 SGHVS, CDR2 FQNEAQ. The J segment lost 4 bases and the V segment lost 5 bases, leaving 11 bases of the junction unmatched. This CDR3 contains 16 residues. Produced via immunoSEQ multiplex PCR; TCRdb's table is partial and in-frame only. The sample yields 95,000 to 150,000 clones, approximately 81% seen once. Sequencing was done on a sample of peripheral blood. The sequence was obtained from a woman in her 50s with acute or convalescent COVID-19. The rearrangement uses TRBV7-8 and TRBJ2-5; 9 bases fit TRBD2. The CDR3 is CASSPWRAGGRETQYF. The CDR3 DNA is TGTGCCAGCAGCCCTTGGAGAGCGGGGGGCCGAGAGACCCAGTACTTC.